One and the same sample provided the 5 T cell receptor beta chains below, sequenced in a study of CD8+CD57+ T cells in acquired aplastic anemia. Genomic DNA, serving as template, underwent TCR beta VDJ and CDR3 profiling. TCRdb re-called the reads through MiXCR, storing one row per CDR3 protein. This table holds approximately 470,000 distinct CDR3 sequences, around 30% found once. Patients included in sequencing had previously demonstrated CD8+CD57+ cell expansion by flow cytometry. Sequencing used sorted CD4+, CD8+, or CD8+CD57+ T cells (not recorded which) from PBMCs. The receptors here all came from a human donor with aplastic anemia.

V gene TRBV5-1 combines with J gene TRBJ1-6; tentatively, D is TRBD1 (6 bases). The CDR3 extends over 15 amino acids. The V end lost 7 bases, the J end lost 10 bases, and 21 bases lay between the germline ends. Looked up from germline, CDR1 is SGHRS and CDR2 is YFSETQ. The CDR3 DNA sequence: TGCGCCAGCTCACCAGTGGACCACGGGGGCTCACCCCTCCACTTT. Amino acids: CASSPVDHGGSPLHF.

The rearrangement links TRBV20-1 to TRBJ1-2; TRBD1 is a possible D gene (5 bases). The CDR3 consists of 13 residues. Trimming pared 4 bases from V and 3 bases from J, leaving 12 bases between. Germline assignment: CDR1 DFQATT and CDR2 SNEGSKA (reference sequence). The CDR3 region is CSATGGRDYGYTF. The CDR3 DNA sequence: TGCAGTGCTACGGGGGGGAGGGACTATGGCTACACCTTC.

This clonotype was observed at least ten times. This chain joins TRBV20-1 and TRBJ1-2; D is possibly TRBD1 (6 bases). The CDR3 loop spans 15 amino acids. Germline V gene data show CDR1 as DFQATT and CDR2 as SNEGSKA (reference sequence). V was shortened by 3 bases and J by 6 bases, with 20 bases between the two germline ends. The CDR3 spells CSARAAQGSSDGYTF. Here the CDR3 DNA reads TGCAGTGCTAGGGCAGCCCAGGGGTCATCGGATGGCTACACCTTC.

The sample holds many counts of this clonotype. The chain combines TRBV5-1 with TRBJ1-5; no clear D gene. CDR1 SGHRS and CDR2 YFSETQ come from the germline V gene. V lost 0 bases and J lost 7, with 14 bases in between. The CDR3 totals 15 residues. CDR3 DNA: TGCGCCAGCAGCTTGGTACCAGACTGGCCCCAGCCCCAGCATTTT. Encoded protein: CASSLVPDWPQPQHF. The complete variable domain, with remaining parts taken from reference TRBV5-1 and TRBJ1-5, reads KAGVTQTPRYLIKTRGQQVTLSCSPISGHRSVSWYQQTPGQGLQFLFEYFSETQRNKGNFPGRFSGRQFSNSRSEMNVSTLELGDSALYLCASSLVPDWPQPQHFGDGTRLSIL.

The sample holds one count of this clonotype. The CDR3 bases are TGTGCCAGCAGCCCACCAGCTCAACGACAGGAAACAGCGTGGAACACCGGGGAGCTGTTTTTT. Its translation is CASSPPAQRQETAWNTGELFF. The genes are TRBV7-6 and TRBJ2-2; a possible D gene is TRBD1 (6 bases). The V gene's germline CDR1 is SGHVS and CDR2 FNYEAQ. This CDR3 contains 21 residues. V was trimmed by 5 bases and J by 1 base, leaving 29 bases between them.